This TCR beta chain is drawn from a study of cytomegalovirus exposure and HLA in healthy donors (dated 2017 in TCRdb). Regarding the complete study: In an earlier analysis of under 600 of the donors, 276 Gb of sequence data and some 100 million unique TCR beta sequences from 150 million to 200 million T cells were reported. A later genetic analysis took genome-wide SNP genotypes for about 65% of the 666 donors and used that subset as a discovery cohort. The study combined high-throughput TCR immunosequencing, statistical association of individual TCRs with disease status, and machine learning to predict cytomegalovirus infection status. Among 300 to 500 genotyped donors of the cohort, an average of around 220,000 unique TCR beta nucleotide sequences was sequenced per donor, of which approximately 19% were non-productive. Among the roughly 400 genotyped donors, 75% to 90% belonged to the genetic ancestry cluster associated with self-reported Caucasian donors. Every repertoire in the discovery cohort had been generated on one and the same sequencing platform. A separate validation cohort of about 110 different subjects was used in addition to the roughly 640-subject first cohort. HLA typing covered class I and class II loci at four-digit resolution. The study aimed to test whether signatures of past pathogen exposure could be identified by cataloging public T cell receptors. The number of donors typed differed by locus, with 629-630 for A, B, C, DRB1 and DQB1, 522 for DQA1, 600 to 610 for DPA1, and 400 to 490 for DPB1. An early release that covered some 640 HLA-typed donors contained around 300 gigabases of sequencing data and some 87 million unique TCR sequences. An earlier analysis of 587 of the donors used high-throughput TCR beta sequencing to judge whether each TCR beta V gene segment behaved as functional or pseudogenic. Rather than drawing on any new phenotypic data, the later analysis identified candidate immune exposures from TCR beta sequences and the way those sequences occurred across donors. A later analysis re-analyzed previously published TCR beta repertoires from about 730 donors and added high-resolution HLA genotyping to study TCR occurrence patterns. Using immunosequencing, the study profiled T cell repertoires from 666 subjects and related those repertoires to cytomegalovirus serostatus. Several DR-DQ haplotypes were treated as single units for association and clustering because of strong linkage in the cohort. Donor age, sex, ethnicity and CMV serostatus were compiled alongside the repertoire data.

The cohort comprised 550 to 700 healthy bone marrow donors. At the time of sampling, all cohort members were nominally healthy, though unrecorded immune exposures were likely present. The donor was CMV seronegative and was included in the group of around 320 seronegative cohort members. A peripheral blood sample was provided by each donor, and peripheral blood mononuclear cells were used for TCR beta sequencing. The Qiagen DNeasy Blood Extraction Kit was used to extract genomic DNA from the blood cell samples. Library generation was performed with the immunoSEQ multiplex PCR assay. For the multiplex PCR, a mixture combining 60 forward primers for TCR Vbeta segments and 13 reverse primers for TCR Jbeta segments was used. A multiplex PCR assay on genomic DNA amplified the CDR3 region of rearranged TCR beta genes. The amplified TCR beta libraries were sequenced on the Illumina HiSeq System as 87-base-pair reads. The source study handled its data this way. In a later analysis, tens of millions of unique TCR beta chains were counted across the approximately 670 repertoires, and approximately 11 million of these chains were shared by at least two donors. A nearest-neighbor algorithm error-corrected the raw reads and collapsed the reads into unique sequences, merging closely related sequences to remove PCR and sequencing errors. CDR3 sequences were aligned to IMGT reference sequences to assign V, D and J gene segments. For a sequence to be retained, a match of at least six nucleotides to both a V gene segment and a J gene segment was required. Rearrangements were classified as productive when the CDR3 lacked stop codons and remained in frame with V and J, and all other rearrangements were classified as non-productive. Following IMGT convention, CDR3 was defined as the stretch from the second conserved V-encoded cysteine to the conserved J-encoded phenylalanine. Sequences without an unambiguous match to a single V gene segment were excluded from the earlier analysis of 450 to 650 of the donors. An earlier analysis of about 600 of the donors called V segments functional above 56.7% productive rearrangements and segregating when the between-donor standard deviation exceeded 5%. To diagnose cytomegalovirus status from the catalog of TCR beta chain sequences, a statistical classification framework was built. A later analysis assigned V and J genes by comparing TCR nucleotide sequences with IMGT/GENE-DB human TR gene sequences. In a later analysis, CDR3 sequences and most-parsimonious VDJ recombination scenarios were assigned using the TCRdist pipeline. A later analysis defined each TCR beta chain by its CDR3 amino acid sequence plus V-gene family, and excluded reads lacking a unique V-gene family. In a later analysis, around 600 highly shared, low-generation-probability nucleotide sequences were removed to address suspected cross-contamination and a sequencing artifact. A later analysis calculated a clonal expansion index for each public chain from normalized within-repertoire ranks of inferred template counts. In a later analysis, generation probabilities were computed using a VDJ recombination model fitted to out-of-frame rearrangements, and the results were checked against IGoR. Hypergeometric tests were used in a later analysis to score TCR-TCR, TCR-HLA and TCR-CMV co-occurrence, with a repertoire-size bias correction applied to the TCR pairs. In a later analysis, false discovery rates were estimated by permuting HLA or CMV assignments 20 times. In a later analysis, co-occurring TCRs were grouped with DBSCAN, and TCRdist sequence similarity was added when clustering was performed within HLA-allele-positive subsets. Co-occurrence clustering excluded repertoires with fewer than 30,000 or more than 120,000 public chains, plus five with anomalous nucleotide sharing. TCRdb took over this immuneACCESS table, retaining in-frame rearrangements with V and J assigned. Such tables are incomplete; in checked studies, under half of the missing clones stem from an unresolved V gene, and the remainder is unexplained. D and trimming were read from the DNA, whereas the V and J calls and clone size are those reported in that table. The sample has about 140,000 clones on record, 70% to 80% of them singletons. The ten largest clones add up to roughly 4.7% of the sample.

CDR1 and CDR2, looked up from the germline V gene (reference sequence), are SEHNR and FQNEAQ. From the cysteine through the phenylalanine, the CDR3 covers 13 amino acids. This entry keeps only the CDR3 DNA: 39 bases, framed from base 1. V is pared back by 5 bases and J by 7 bases, with 14 bases lying between the germline termini. On the study overall, not on this receptor specifically: A total of 150 to 200 TCR beta chains were listed by the study as associated with cytomegalovirus. According to a later analysis, most CMV-associated TCR beta chains appeared to be HLA-restricted, and the HLA associations seemed to be driven largely by CMV exposure. In this cohort, only TCR beta chains were sequenced, and detectable features were limited by the absence of alpha or paired-chain data. Because counts were too low, some 16 rarely observed V segments, including chromosome 9 orphons, were excluded from the earlier analysis of around 640 of the donors. A further reported finding was that TCR beta sequences accurately predicted the HLA-A and HLA-B alleles for most subjects in the first cohort. Most TCR sequences were observed very rarely across donors, whereas some public TCRs were present in many individuals. An earlier analysis of 587 of the donors showed that most TCR beta V segments appeared in productive rearrangements either about 87% or about 30% of the time, which broadly matched IMGT annotations. When HLA alleles, especially DR and DQ, strongly co-occurred, attributing TCR associations to individual alleles was difficult. Sequencing depth was assumed to be roughly uniform across donors in the presence/absence analyses, though that assumption may not hold. According to a later analysis, parvovirus B19, influenza, CMV and Epstein-Barr virus appeared linked to several top co-occurrence clusters. In a later analysis, over 15,000 TCR beta sequences were associated with specific HLA alleles at a false discovery rate of 0.05. Compared with the roughly 720-donor mean, donors in an Asian-associated ancestry cluster had fewer N-insertions in productive TCRs, according to a later genetic analysis. The only immune exposure information available for the cohort was CMV serostatus. Three of the identified cytomegalovirus-associated TCR beta chains were confirmed in vitro to be specific for cytomegalovirus antigens. A cluster of highly shared sequence variants was judged likely to be a technical artifact of the sequencing pipeline. It was suggested by the authors that the approach could potentially be generalized to other disease states and immunological phenotypes. The classifier was reported to diagnose cytomegalovirus status with high specificity and sensitivity in both the original and validation cohorts. A later analysis found that TCR association rates varied across HLA loci, with DRB1 alleles showing the most associated TCRs and HLA-C alleles the fewest. Linkage disequilibrium might explain the correlated functional status among segregating V segments, but an unknown experimental factor could not be ruled out. In a later analysis, HLA-associated TCR beta chains showed more clonal expansion and lower generation probabilities than non-associated chains that were equally common. Because HLA typing was missing for some donors at each locus, association tests included only the typed subset. The 87-base-pair reads could not distinguish some IMGT-functional V segments, including TRBV6-2 and TRBV6-3, so those segments were excluded. An association between a missense DCLRE1C variant and V-gene and J-gene trimming of TCR beta chains was found in a later genetic analysis and replicated in an independent cohort.

Details on this clone: Its antigen has not been determined. No quality values exist for individual bases; no much larger clone is one base distant.

The chain is made from TRBV7-9 and TRBJ1-2; possibly the D gene is TRBD1, per 5 matching bases. Sequenced sample: PBMCs. The receptor comes from a male donor in good health and CMV-seronegative. The DNA reads as follows: TGTGCCAGCAGCCCTAGGGGATCACCTGGCTACACCTTC. This sequence encodes CASSPRGSPGYTF.